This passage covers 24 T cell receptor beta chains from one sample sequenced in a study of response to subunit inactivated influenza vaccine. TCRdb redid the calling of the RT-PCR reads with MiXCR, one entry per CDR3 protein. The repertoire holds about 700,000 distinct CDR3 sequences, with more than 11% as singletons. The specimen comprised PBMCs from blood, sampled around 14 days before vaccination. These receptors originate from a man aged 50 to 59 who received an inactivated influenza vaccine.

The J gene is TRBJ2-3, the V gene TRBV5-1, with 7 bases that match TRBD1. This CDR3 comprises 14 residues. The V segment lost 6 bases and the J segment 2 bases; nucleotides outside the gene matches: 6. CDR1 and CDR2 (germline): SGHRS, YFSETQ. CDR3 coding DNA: TGCGCCAGCACCAACGGACAGGTCACAGATACGCAGTATTTT. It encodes CASTNGQVTDTQYF.

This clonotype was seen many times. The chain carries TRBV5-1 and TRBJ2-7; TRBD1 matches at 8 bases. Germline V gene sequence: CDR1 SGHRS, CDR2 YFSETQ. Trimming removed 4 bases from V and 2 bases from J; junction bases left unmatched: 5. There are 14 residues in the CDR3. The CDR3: CASSGTGGPYEQYF. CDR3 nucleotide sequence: TGCGCCAGCAGCGGAACAGGGGGTCCCTACGAGCAGTACTTC.

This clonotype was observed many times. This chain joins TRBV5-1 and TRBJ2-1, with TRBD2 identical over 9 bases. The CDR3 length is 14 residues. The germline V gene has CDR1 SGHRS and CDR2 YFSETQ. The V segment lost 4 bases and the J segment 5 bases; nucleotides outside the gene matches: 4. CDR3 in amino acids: CASSPGTSNNEQFF. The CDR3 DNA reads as TGCGCCAGCAGCCCTGGGACTAGCAACAATGAGCAGTTCTTC.

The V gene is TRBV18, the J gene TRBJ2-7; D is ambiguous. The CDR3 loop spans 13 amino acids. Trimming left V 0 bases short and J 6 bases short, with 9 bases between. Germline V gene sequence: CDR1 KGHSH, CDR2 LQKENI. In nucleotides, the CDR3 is TGTGCCAGCTCACCACCGATGGGGTCCGAGCAGTACTTC. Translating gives CASSPPMGSEQYF.

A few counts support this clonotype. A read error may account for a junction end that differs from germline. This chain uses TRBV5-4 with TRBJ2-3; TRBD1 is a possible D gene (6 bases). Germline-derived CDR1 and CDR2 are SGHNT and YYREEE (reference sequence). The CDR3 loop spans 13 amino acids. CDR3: CASSPQQGLRTIF. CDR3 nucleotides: TGTGCCAGCAGCCCGCAACAGGGCCTTAGAACGATTTTT.

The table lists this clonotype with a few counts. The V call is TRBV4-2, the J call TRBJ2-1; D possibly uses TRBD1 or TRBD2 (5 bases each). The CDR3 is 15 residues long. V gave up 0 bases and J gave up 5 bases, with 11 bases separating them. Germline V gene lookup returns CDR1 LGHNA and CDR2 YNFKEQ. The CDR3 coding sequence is TGTGCCAGCAGCCAAGAGTCGGGACGGAACAATGAGCAGTTCTTC. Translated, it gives CASSQESGRNNEQFF.

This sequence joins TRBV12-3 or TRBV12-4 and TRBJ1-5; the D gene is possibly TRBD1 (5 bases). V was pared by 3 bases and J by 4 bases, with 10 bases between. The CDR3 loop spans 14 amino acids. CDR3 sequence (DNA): TGTGCCAGCAGTTTCATGGGGACGAATCAGCCCCAGCATTTT. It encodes CASSFMGTNQPQHF.

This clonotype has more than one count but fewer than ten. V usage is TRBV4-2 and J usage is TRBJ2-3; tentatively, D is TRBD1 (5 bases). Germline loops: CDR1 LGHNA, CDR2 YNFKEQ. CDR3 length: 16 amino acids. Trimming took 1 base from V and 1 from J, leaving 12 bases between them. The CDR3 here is CASSQGGRIGTDTQYF. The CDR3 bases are TGTGCCAGCAGCCAAGGGGGCAGAATAGGCACAGATACGCAGTATTTT.

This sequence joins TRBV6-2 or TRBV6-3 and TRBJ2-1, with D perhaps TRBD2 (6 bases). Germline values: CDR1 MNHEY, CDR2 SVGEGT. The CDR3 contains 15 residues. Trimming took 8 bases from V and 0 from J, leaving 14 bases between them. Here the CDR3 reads CASGSGLSSYNEQFF. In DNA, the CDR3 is TGTGCCAGCGGTAGCGGACTGAGCTCCTACAATGAGCAGTTCTTC.

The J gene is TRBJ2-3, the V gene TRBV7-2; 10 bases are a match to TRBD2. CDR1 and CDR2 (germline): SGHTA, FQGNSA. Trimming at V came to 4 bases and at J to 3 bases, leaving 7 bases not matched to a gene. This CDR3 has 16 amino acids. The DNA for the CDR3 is TGTGCCAGCAGCTCTAAGCGGGAGGGCCCTACAGATACGCAGTATTTT. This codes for CASSSKREGPTDTQYF.

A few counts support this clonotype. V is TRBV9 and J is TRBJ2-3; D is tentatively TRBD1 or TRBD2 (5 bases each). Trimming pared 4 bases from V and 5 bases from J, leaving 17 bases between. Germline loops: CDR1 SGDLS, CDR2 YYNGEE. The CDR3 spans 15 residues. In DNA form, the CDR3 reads TGTGCCAGCAGCCCCACGGGTCGGGGCGAAGATACGCAGTATTTT. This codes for CASSPTGRGEDTQYF.

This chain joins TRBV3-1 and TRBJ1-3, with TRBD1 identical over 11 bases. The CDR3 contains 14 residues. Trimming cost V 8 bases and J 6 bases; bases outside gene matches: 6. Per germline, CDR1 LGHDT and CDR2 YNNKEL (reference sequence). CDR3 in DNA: TGTGCCAGCGCCAAGGGACAGGGGGAAAACACCATATATTTT. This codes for CASAKGQGENTIYF.

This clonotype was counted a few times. The CDR3 spells CASSQEELAGAYNEQFF. The CDR3 nucleotides are TGCGCCAGCAGCCAAGAAGAGTTAGCGGGGGCTTACAATGAGCAGTTCTTC. The chain is built from TRBV4-1 and TRBJ2-1, with 9 bases identical to TRBD2. Trimming at V came to 0 bases and at J to 4 bases, leaving 7 bases not matched to a gene. The CDR3 has 17 amino acids. Germline V gene data show CDR1 as MGHRA and CDR2 as YSYEKL.

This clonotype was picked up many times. CDR3 sequence (DNA): TGTGCCAGCATCAAGGACAGGGTCAACCTCGGGGAGCTGTTTTTT. Its translation is CASIKDRVNLGELFF. The chain employs TRBV12-3 or TRBV12-4 and TRBJ2-2, with 8 nucleotides matching TRBD1. The CDR3 loop spans 15 amino acids. Trimming removed 7 bases from V and 7 bases from J; junction bases left unmatched: 11.

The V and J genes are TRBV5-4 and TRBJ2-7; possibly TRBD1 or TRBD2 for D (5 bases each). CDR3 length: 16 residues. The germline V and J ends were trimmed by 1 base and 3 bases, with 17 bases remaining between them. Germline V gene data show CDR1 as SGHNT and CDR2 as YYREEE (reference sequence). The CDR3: CASSLSAGGSFYEQYF. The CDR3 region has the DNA TGTGCCAGCAGCTTGTCTGCTGGGGGAAGTTTCTACGAGCAGTACTTC. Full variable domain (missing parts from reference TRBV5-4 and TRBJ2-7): ETGVTQSPTHLIKTRGQQVTLRCSSQSGHNTVSWYQQALGQGPQFIFQYYREEENGRGNFPPRFSGLQFPNYSSELNVNALELDDSALYLCASSLSAGGSFYEQYFGPGTRLTVT.

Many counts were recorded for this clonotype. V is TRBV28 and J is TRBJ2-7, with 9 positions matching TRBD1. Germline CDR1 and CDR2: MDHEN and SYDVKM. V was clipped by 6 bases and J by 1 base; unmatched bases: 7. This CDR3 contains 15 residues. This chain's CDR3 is CASSPPGQGSYEQYF. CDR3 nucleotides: TGTGCCAGCAGCCCTCCGGGACAGGGATCCTACGAGCAGTACTTC.

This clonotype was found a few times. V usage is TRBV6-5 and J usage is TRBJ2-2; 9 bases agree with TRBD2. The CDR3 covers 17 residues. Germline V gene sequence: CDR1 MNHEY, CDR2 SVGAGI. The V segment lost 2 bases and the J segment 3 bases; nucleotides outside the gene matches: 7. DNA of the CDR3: TGTGCCAGCAGTTACCCTAGGCGGGAGGGGTACACCGGGGAGCTGTTTTTT. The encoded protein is CASSYPRREGYTGELFF.

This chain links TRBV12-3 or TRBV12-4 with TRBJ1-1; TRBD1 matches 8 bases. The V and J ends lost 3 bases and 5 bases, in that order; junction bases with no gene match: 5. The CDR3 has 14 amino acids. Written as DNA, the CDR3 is TGTGCCAGCAGTTTGGTGACAGGGGTAACTGAAGCTTTCTTT. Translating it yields CASSLVTGVTEAFF.

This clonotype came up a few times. CDR3 amino acids: CATKGNTGELFF. CDR3 coding DNA: TGTGCCACCAAAGGGAACACCGGGGAGCTGTTTTTT. V and J are TRBV6-5 and TRBJ2-2; D is ambiguous. The germline V and J ends were trimmed by 10 bases and 1 base, with 7 bases remaining between them. CDR3 length: 12 residues. Germline V gene data show CDR1 as MNHEY and CDR2 as SVGAGI.

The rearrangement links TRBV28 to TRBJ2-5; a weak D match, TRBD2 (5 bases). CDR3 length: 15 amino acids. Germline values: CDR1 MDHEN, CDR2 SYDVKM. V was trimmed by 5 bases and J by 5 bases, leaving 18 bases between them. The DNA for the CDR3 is TGTGCCAGCAGTGGGAGTGGGTCGGGTTTCGAGACCCAGTACTTC. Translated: CASSGSGSGFETQYF.

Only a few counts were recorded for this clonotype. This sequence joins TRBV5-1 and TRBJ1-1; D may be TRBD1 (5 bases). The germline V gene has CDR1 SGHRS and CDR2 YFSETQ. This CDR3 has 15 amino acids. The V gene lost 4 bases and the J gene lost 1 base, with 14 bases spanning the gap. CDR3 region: CASSQQTVENTEAFF. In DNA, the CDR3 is TGCGCCAGCAGCCAACAGACAGTGGAGAACACTGAAGCTTTCTTT.

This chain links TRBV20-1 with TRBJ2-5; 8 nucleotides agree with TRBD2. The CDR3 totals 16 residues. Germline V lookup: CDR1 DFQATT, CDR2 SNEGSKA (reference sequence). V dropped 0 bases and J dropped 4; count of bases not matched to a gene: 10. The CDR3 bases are TGCAGTGCTAGAGATTTATCGCGGGGGGAGGCAGAGACCCAGTACTTC. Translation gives CSARDLSRGEAETQYF.

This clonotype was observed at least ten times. The CDR3, as DNA: TGTGCCAGCAGGGGAATATGGACAGATACGCAGTATTTT. Translating gives CASRGIWTDTQYF. The V and J genes are TRBV4-2 and TRBJ2-3; D is undetermined. The V end lost 6 bases, the J end lost 3 bases, and 10 bases lay between the germline ends. CDR3 size: 13 residues. Germline loops: CDR1 LGHNA, CDR2 YNFKEQ.

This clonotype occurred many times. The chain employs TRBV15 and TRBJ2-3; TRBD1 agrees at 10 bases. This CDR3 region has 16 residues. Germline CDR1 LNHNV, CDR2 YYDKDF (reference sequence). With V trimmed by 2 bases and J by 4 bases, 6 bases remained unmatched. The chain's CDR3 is CATSRRGQGGADTQYF. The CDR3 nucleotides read TGTGCCACCAGCAGACGAGGACAGGGGGGAGCAGATACGCAGTATTTT. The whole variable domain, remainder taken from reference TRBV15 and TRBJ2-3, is DAMVIQNPRYQVTQFGKPVTLSCSQTLNHNVMYWYQQKSSQAPKLLFHYYDKDFNNEADTPDNFQSRRPNTSFCFLDIRSPGLGDTAMYLCATSRRGQGGADTQYFGPGTRLTVL.